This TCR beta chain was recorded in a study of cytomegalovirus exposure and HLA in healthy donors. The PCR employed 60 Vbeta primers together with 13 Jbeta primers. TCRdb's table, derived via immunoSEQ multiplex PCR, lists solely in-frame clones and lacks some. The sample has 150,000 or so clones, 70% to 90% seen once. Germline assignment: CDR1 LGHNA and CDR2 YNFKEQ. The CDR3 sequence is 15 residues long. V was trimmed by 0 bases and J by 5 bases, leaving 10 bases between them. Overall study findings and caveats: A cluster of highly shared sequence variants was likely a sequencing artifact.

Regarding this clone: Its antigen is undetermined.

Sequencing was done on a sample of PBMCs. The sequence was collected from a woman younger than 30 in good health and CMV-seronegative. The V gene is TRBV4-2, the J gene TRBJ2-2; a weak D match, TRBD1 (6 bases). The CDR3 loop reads CASSQEGARTGELFF. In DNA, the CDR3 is TGTGCCAGCAGCCAAGAGGGGGCCCGGACCGGGGAGCTGTTTTTT.